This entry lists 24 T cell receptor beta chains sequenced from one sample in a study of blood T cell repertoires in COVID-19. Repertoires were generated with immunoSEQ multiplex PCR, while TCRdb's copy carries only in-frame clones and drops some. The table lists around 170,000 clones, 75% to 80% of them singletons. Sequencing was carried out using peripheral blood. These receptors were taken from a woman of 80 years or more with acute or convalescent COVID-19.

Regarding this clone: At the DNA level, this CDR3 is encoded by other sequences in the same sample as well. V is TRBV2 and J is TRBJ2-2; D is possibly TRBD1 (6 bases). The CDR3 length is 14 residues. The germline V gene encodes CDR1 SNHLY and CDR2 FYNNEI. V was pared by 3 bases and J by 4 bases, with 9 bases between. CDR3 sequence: CASSDQGSTGELFF. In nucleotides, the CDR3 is TGTGCCAGCAGTGACCAGGGGAGCACCGGGGAGCTGTTTTTT. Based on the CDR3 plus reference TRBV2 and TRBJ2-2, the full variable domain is EPEVTQTPSHQVTQMGQEVILRCVPISNHLYFYWYRQILGQKVEFLVSFYNNEISEKSEIFDDQFSVERPDGSNFTLKIRSTKLEDSAMYFCASSDQGSTGELFFGEGSRLTVL.

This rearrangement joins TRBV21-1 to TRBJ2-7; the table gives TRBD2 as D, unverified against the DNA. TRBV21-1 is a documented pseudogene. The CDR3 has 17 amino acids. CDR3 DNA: TGTGCCAGCAGCAAAGTGGCGGGACTAACCTTCTCCTACGAGCAGTACTTC. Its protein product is CASSKVAGLTFSYEQYF.

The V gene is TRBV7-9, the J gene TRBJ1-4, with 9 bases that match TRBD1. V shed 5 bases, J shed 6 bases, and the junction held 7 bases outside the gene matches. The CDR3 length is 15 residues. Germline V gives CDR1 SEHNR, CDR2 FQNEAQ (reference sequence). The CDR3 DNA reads TGTGCCAGCAGCGGTTTAGGGACAGGGTATGAAAAACTGTTTTTT. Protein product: CASSGLGTGYEKLFF.

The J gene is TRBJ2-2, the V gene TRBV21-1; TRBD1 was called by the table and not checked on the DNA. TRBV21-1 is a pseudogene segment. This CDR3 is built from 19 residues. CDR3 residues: CASSLRFGFYGTNTGELFF. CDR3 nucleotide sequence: TGTGCCAGCAGCCTCAGGTTTGGGTTCTACGGTACGAACACCGGGGAGCTGTTTTTT.

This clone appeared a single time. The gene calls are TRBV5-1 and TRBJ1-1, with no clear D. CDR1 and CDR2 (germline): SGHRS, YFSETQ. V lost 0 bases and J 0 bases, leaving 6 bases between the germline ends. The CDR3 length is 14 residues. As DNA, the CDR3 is TGCGCCAGCAGCTTGGACGGGTTGAACACTGAAGCTTTCTTT. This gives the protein CASSLDGLNTEAFF.

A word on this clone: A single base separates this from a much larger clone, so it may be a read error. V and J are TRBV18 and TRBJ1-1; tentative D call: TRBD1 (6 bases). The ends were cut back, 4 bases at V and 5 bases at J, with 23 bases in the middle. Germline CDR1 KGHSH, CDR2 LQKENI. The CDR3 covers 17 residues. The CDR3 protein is CASSLRDKGSLGTEAFF. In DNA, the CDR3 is TGTGCCAGCTCACTCCGGGACAAGGGAAGTCTCGGGACTGAAGCTTTCTTT.

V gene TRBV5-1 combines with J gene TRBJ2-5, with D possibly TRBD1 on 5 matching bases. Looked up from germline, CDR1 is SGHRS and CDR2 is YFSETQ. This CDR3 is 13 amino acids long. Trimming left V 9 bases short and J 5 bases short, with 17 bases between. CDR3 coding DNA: TGCGCCACCCGTGAAGGGGTTGAGGAGACCCAGTACTTC. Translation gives CATREGVEETQYF.

The CDR3 protein is CASSIGHSSYEQYF. The CDR3 DNA reads TGTGCCAGCTCAATTGGACACTCGTCCTACGAGCAGTACTTC. V and J are TRBV18 and TRBJ2-7, with D perhaps matching TRBD1 (5 bases). The ends were cut back, 5 bases at V and 1 base at J, with 12 bases in the middle. Looked up from germline, CDR1 is KGHSH and CDR2 is LQKENI. The CDR3 is 14 residues long.

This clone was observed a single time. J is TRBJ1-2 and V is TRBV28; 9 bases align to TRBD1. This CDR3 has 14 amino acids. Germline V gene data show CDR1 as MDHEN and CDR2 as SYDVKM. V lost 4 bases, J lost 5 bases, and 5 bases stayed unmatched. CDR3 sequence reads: CASSWDREGYGYTF. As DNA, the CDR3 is TGTGCCAGCAGTTGGGACAGGGAGGGGTATGGCTACACCTTC.

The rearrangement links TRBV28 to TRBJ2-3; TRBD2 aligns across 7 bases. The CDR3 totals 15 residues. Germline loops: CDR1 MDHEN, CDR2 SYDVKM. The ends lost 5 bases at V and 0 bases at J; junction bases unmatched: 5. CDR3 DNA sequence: TGTGCCAGCAGTCGAGCGGGGTCTAGCACAGATACGCAGTATTTT. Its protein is CASSRAGSSTDTQYF.

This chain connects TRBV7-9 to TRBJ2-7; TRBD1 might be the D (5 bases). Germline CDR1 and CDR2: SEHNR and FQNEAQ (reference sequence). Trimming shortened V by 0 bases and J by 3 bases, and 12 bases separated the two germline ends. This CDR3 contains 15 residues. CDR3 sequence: CASSLALTVGYEQYF. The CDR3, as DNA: TGTGCCAGCAGCTTAGCGCTGACAGTGGGCTACGAGCAGTACTTC.

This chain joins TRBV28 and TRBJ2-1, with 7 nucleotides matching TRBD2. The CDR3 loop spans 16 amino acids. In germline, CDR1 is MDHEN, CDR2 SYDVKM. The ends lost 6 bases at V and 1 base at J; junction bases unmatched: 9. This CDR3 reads CASRGRGGSSYNEQFF. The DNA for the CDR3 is TGTGCCAGCAGGGGGAGGGGAGGAAGTTCCTACAATGAGCAGTTCTTC.

CDR3 in amino acids: CASSIGGGPTYEQYF. CDR3 nucleotides: TGTGCCAGTAGTATCGGCGGGGGGCCAACCTACGAGCAGTACTTC. The chain recombines TRBV19 with TRBJ2-7; 8 bases map to TRBD2. V lost 3 bases, J lost 2 bases, and 6 bases stayed unmatched. The germline V gene has CDR1 LNHDA and CDR2 SQIVND (reference sequence). The CDR3 spans 15 residues. The whole variable domain, filled in from reference TRBV19 and TRBJ2-7, reads DGGITQSPKYLFRKEGQNVTLSCEQNLNHDAMYWYRQDPGQGLRLIYYSQIVNDFQKGDIAEGYSVSREKKESFPLTVTSAQKNPTAFYLCASSIGGGPTYEQYFGPGTRLTVT.

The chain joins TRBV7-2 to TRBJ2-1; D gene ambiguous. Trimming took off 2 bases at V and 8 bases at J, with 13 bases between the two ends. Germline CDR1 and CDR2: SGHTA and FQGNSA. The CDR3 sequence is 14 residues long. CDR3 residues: CASSLRRPRDEQFF. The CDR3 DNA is TGTGCCAGCAGCTTAAGGCGGCCACGGGATGAGCAGTTCTTC.

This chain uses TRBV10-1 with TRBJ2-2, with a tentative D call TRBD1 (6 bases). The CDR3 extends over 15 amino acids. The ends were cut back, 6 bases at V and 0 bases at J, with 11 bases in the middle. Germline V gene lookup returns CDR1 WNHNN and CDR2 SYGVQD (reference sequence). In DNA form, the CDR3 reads TGCGCCAGCAGCAGGGACACCGCGAACACCGGGGAGCTGTTTTTT. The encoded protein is CASSRDTANTGELFF.

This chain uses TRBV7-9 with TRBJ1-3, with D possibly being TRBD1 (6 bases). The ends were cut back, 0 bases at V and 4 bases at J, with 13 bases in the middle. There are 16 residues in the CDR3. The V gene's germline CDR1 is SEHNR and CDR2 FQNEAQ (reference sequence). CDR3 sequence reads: CASSLASGQTGNTIYF. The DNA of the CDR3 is TGTGCCAGCAGCTTAGCATCAGGACAGACCGGAAACACCATATATTTT.

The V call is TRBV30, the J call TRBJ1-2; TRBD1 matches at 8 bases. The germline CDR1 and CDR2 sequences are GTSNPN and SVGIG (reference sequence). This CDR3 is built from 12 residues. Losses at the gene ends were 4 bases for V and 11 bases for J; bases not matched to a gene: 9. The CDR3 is CAWMFGDRGYTF. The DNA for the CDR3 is TGTGCCTGGATGTTTGGCGACAGGGGATACACCTTC.

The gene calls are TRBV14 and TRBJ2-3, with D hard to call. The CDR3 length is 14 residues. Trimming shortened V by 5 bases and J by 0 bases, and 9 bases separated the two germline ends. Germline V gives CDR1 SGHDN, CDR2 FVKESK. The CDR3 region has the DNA TGTGCCAGCAGCGACACTTCTAGCACAGATACGCAGTATTTT. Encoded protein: CASSDTSSTDTQYF. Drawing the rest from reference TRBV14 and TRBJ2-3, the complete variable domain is EAGVTQFPSHSVIEKGQTVTLRCDPISGHDNLYWYRRVMGKEIKFLLHFVKESKQDESGMPNNRFLAERTGGTYSTLKVQPAELEDSGVYFCASSDTSSTDTQYFGPGTRLTVL.

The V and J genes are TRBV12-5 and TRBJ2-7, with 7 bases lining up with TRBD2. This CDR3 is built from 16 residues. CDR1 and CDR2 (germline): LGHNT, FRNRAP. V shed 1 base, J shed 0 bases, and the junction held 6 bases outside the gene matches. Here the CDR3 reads CASGLDGRSDSYEQYF. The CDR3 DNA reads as TGTGCTAGTGGTTTGGACGGGAGGTCAGACTCCTACGAGCAGTACTTC.

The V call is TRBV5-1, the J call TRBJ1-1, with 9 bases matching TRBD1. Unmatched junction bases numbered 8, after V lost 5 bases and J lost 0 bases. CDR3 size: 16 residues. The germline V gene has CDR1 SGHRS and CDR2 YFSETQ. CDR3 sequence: CASRRQGGLMNTEAFF. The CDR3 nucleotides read TGCGCCAGCAGGAGACAGGGGGGGCTCATGAACACTGAAGCTTTCTTT.

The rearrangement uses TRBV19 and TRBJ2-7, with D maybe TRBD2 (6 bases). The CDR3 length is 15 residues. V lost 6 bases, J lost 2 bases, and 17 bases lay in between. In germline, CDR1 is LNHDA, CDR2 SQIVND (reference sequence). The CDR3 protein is CASSARVAEPYEQYF. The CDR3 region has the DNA TGTGCCAGTAGCGCGCGGGTAGCGGAACCCTACGAGCAGTACTTC.

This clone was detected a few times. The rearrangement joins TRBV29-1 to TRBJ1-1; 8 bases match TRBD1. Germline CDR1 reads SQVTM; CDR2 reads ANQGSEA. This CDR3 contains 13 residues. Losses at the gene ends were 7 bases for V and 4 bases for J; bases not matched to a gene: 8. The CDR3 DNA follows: TGCAGCGCTACGGACAGGGTGGTCACTGAAGCTTTCTTT. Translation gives CSATDRVVTEAFF. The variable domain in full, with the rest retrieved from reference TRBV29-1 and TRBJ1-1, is SAVISQKPSRDICQRGTSLTIQCQVDSQVTMMFWYRQQPGQSLTLIATANQGSEATYESGFVIDKFPISRPNLTFSTLTVSNMSPEDSSIYLCSATDRVVTEAFFGQGTRLTVV.

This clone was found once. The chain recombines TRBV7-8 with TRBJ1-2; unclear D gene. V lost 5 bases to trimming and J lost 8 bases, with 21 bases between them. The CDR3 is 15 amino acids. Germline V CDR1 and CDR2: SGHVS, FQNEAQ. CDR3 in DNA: TGTGCCAGCAGCCCCTCCCGTCTAGGCAGCCGAGGCTACACCTTC. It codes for CASSPSRLGSRGYTF.

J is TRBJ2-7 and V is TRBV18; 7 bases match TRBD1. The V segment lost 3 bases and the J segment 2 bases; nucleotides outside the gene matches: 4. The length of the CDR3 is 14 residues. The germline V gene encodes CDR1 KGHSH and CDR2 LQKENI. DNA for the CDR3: TGTGCCAGCTCACCCGACAGGGCCCCCTACGAGCAGTACTTC. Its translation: CASSPDRAPYEQYF.